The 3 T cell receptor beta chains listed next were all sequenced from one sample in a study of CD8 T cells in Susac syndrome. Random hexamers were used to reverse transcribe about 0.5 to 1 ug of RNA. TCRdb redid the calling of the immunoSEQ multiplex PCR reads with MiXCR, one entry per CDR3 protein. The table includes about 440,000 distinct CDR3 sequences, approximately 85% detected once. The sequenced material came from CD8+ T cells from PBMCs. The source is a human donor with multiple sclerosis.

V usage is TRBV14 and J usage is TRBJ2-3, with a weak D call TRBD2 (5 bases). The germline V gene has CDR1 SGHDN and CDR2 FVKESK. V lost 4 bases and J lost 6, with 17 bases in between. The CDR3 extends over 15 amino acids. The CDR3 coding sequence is TGTGCCAGCAGCCTGACCATGGGGAGTGGGGATACGCAGTATTTT. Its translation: CASSLTMGSGDTQYF.

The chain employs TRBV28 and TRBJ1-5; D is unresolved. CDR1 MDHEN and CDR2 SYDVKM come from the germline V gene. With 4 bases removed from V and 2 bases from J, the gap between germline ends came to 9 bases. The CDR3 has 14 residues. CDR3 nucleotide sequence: TGTGCCAGCAGTTCTTATTTCGGCAATCAGCCCCAGCATTTT. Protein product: CASSSYFGNQPQHF.

The CDR3, as DNA: TGTGCCAGCAGTCCTTACTCGGCCGAGGAGGCTAATGAAAAACTGTTTTTT. This codes for CASSPYSAEEANEKLFF. The V and J genes are TRBV6-7 and TRBJ1-4; D is ambiguous. TRBV6-7 is treated as an ORF (open reading frame) with a function not yet certain. CDR3 length: 17 residues. Trimming pared 5 bases from V and 3 bases from J, leaving 19 bases between.